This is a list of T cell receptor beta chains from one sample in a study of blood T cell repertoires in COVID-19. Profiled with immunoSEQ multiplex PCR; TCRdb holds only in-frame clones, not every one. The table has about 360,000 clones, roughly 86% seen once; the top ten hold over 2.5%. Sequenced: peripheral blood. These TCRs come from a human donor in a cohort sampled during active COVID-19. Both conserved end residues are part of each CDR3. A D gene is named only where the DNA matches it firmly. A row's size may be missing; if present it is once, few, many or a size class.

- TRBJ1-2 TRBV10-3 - TGTGCCATCAGATACGACAGTAACTATGGCTACACCTTC CAIRYDSNYGYTF
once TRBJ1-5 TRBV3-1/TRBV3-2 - TGTGCCAGCAGCCTAGGTGGAGGGGACTCCCAGCCCCAGCATTTT CASSLGGGDSQPQHF
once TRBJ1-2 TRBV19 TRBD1 TGTGCCAGTAGTCCGGACAGGGAGGGAAGCTATGGCTACACCTTC CASSPDREGSYGYTF
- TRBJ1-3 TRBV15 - TGTGCCACCACCCCGGGACTTTCAGGAAACACCATATATTTT CATTPGLSGNTIYF
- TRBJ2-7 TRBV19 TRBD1 TGTGCCAGTAGTTCCGCCGGGACAGGGGGCAGCTACGAGCAGTACTTC CASSSAGTGGSYEQYF
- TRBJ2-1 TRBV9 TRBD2 TGTGCCAGCAGACCTACTAGCGGGAGGGGCCATGAGCAGTTCTTC CASRPTSGRGHEQFF
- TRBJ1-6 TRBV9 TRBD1 TGTGCCAGCAGCGCAACAGGGGGCGTTGGCTCACCCCTCCACTTT CASSATGGVGSPLHF
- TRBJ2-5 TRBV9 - TGTGCCAGCAGCGTTGGGGCTTACCAAGAGACCCAGTACTTC CASSVGAYQETQYF
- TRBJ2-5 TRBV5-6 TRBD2 TGTGCCAGCAGCCACCCTAGCGGGGGGTTTGAGACCCAGTACTTC CASSHPSGGFETQYF
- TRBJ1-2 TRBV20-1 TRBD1 TGCAGTGCTCCTGCGACAGGGGGCTACACCTTC CSAPATGGYTF
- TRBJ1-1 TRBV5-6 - TGTGCCAGCAGCTTGGCAGGGGTTTTTGATACTGAAGCTTTCTTT CASSLAGVFDTEAFF
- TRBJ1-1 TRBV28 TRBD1 TGTGCCAGCAGTTTTTTGAACTTCGACAGGGGAGTGAACACTGAAGCTTTCTTT CASSFLNFDRGVNTEAFF
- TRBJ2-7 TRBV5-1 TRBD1 TGCGCCAGCAGCTGGGACAGCAACTACGAGCAGTACTTC CASSWDSNYEQYF
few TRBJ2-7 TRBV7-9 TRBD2 TGTGCCAGCAGCCCGGGACTAGCGGGAGTCGAGCAGTACTTC CASSPGLAGVEQYF
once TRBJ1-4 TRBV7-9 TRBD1 TGTGCCAGCAGCTTAGTCGGGGACAGCCCTAATGAAAAACTGTTTTTT CASSLVGDSPNEKLFF
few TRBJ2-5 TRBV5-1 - TGCGCCAGCAGCTTCGACAGGCCGTACCAAGAGACCCAGTACTTC CASSFDRPYQETQYF
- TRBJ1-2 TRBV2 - TGTGCCAGCAGTGGCGGATATGGCTACACCTTC CASSGGYGYTF
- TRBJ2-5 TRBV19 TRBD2 TGTGCCAGTAGCCAGACTAGCGGGAGGGCCGGAGAGACCCAGTACTTC CASSQTSGRAGETQYF
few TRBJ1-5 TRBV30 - TGTGCCTGGAGTAGTACGGGGGGTCAGCCCCAGCATTTT CAWSSTGGQPQHF
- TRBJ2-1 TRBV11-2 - TGTGCCAGCAGCTTAGAAGGGCTAGCTGTGGGGAATGAGCAGTTCTTC CASSLEGLAVGNEQFF
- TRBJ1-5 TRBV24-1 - TGTGCCACCAGTGACCGAGGGTCCCATCAGCCCCAGCATTTT CATSDRGSHQPQHF
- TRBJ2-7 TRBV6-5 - TGTGCCAGCAGAGAGGTGCTGACCTACGAGCAGTACTTC CASREVLTYEQYF